This T cell receptor (beta chain) was sequenced during a study of chemoradiotherapy in HPV16-positive cancers (dated by TCRdb to the early 2020s). General notes on the study: Candidate HPV-specific T-cell clones and common TCR motifs were defined through functional T-cell assays on cells from a couple of HPV16-positive patients. The study set out to ask whether T-cell immunity against the HPV oncoproteins E6 and E7 changes over the course of chemoradiotherapy and whether that immunity affects survival. The candidate HPV-specific TCRs and motifs were then tracked in TCR repertoires from roughly 86 patients with HPV-related cancers.

The method behind the library was the immunoSEQ multiplex PCR assay. The source is immuneACCESS, and TCRdb retained only in-frame sequences with V and J called. Part of the clones is not carried over; for the studies checked, unresolved V genes explain less than half of this, and the remainder is unexplained. Counted in this sample were roughly 29,000 clones; about nine tenths of them appeared once. The ten largest clones represent roughly a fifth of the sample. Repertoires were sampled repeatedly over the course of chemoradiotherapy, so clonal expansion could be followed in the tumor microenvironment. This clone has a handful of counts. Its specific antigen is unknown. Base qualities were left out, and no much larger clone turns up one base away. What the research found in general, with its limitations: The functional definition of HPV-specific T cells was derived from only a couple of HPV16-positive patients, and the survival association was reported for HPV16-positive patients. In HPV16-positive patients, expansion of HPV-responsive T cells during chemoradiotherapy was found to be associated with improved recurrence-free survival. Expansion of candidate HPV-specific clones and E7-related TCR motifs was observed in the tumor microenvironment during treatment, whereas no such expansion was observed for non-HPV-specific T cells.

According to the germline V gene (reference sequence), CDR1 reads GTSNPN and CDR2 reads SVGIG. From the cysteine up to the phenylalanine, the CDR3 has a length of 12 residues. CDR3 DNA only is kept here, 36 bases in frame from base 1. Trimming takes 3 bases from V and 9 bases from J, and the germline ends sit 13 bases apart. The input for sequencing was blood, taken from a patient who underwent chemoradiotherapy. Rearrangement joined TRBV30 to TRBJ2-3; TRBD2 is a weak D gene call, 5 bases matching. This sequence originates from a human donor with HPV-associated anogenital cancer. The nucleotide sequence reads as follows: TGTGCCTGGAGGTGGAGCGGCGTAACGCAGTATTTT. The encoded protein is CAWRWSGVTQYF. Outside the CDR3, residues come from the reference TRBV30 and TRBJ2-3 proteins, so the full variable domain is: SQTIHQWPATLVQPVGSPLSLECTVEGTSNPNLYWYRQAAGRGLQLLFYSVGIGQISSEVPQNLSASRPQDRQFILSSKKLLLSDSGFYLCAWRWSGVTQYFGPGTRLTVL.